This T cell receptor (beta chain) stems from a study of early stage breast cancer tumors. Whole-study results and caveats: Enriched TCRB sequences shared across patients were mostly commonly generated sequences.

About this clone: Its cognate antigen is unknown.

The CDR3 runs to 15 residues. Germline V gene sequence: CDR1 MNHEY, CDR2 SVGAGI. Trimming took 6 bases from V and 1 from J, leaving 15 bases between them. Clones were read by immunoSEQ multiplex PCR, and TCRdb kept only the in-frame ones, dropping some. Among around 48,000 clones listed, approximately 90% were seen once. What was sequenced was blood. The origin of this receptor is a person between 65 and 79 years old with breast cancer. V and J are TRBV6-5 and TRBJ1-2; D gene unclear. The CDR3 nucleotides are TGTGCCAGCAGCCTCACACCCACCCTTAACTATGGCTACACCTTC. Amino acid sequence: CASSLTPTLNYGYTF.